The 15 T cell receptor beta chains below all came from one sample that was sequenced in a study of spatial heterogeneity in lung cancer. The sample's time point: sample taken at primary tumor resection. TCRdb independently ran MiXCR on the 5' RACE reads; one entry per CDR3 protein. The table includes 45,000 to 55,000 distinct CDR3 sequences, around 5.2% detected once. Sequencing used PBMCs, obtained at surgery. The receptor set was obtained from a male donor with early-stage non-small cell lung cancer.

This clonotype was counted ten times or more. J is TRBJ2-5 and V is TRBV5-1; the match to TRBD1 covers 8 bases. Trimming removed 5 bases from V and 4 bases from J; junction bases left unmatched: 16. This CDR3 has 17 amino acids. CDR1 and CDR2 (germline): SGHRS, YFSETQ. The CDR3 spells CASRAGQGISQGETQYF. CDR3 DNA sequence: TGCGCCAGCAGGGCTGGACAGGGAATCTCCCAAGGAGAGACCCAGTACTTC.

There are a few counts of this clonotype. The chain carries TRBV30 and TRBJ2-7, with 8 nucleotides matching TRBD2. Trimming cost V 5 bases and J 5 bases; bases outside gene matches: 14. This CDR3 region has 15 residues. The V gene's germline CDR1 is GTSNPN and CDR2 SVGIG (reference sequence). This CDR3 reads CAWAPQLAVYDEQYF. The CDR3 DNA reads as TGTGCCTGGGCTCCCCAACTAGCGGTGTACGACGAGCAGTACTTC.

This clonotype occurred many times. The CDR3 protein is CASSFQSESNEQFF. In DNA, the CDR3 is TGTGCCAGCAGTTTCCAATCCGAAAGCAATGAGCAGTTCTTC. V and J are TRBV28 and TRBJ2-1, with D hard to call. Per the germline V gene, CDR1 is MDHEN and CDR2 is SYDVKM. The V gene lost 3 bases and the J gene lost 6 bases, with 12 bases spanning the gap. This CDR3 contains 14 residues.

In its sample, this clonotype was seen many times. CDR3 region: CASSRGTSSFTDTQYF. The CDR3 nucleotides read TGTGCCAGCAGCCGTGGGACTAGCAGCTTTACAGATACGCAGTATTTT. The chain links TRBV4-2 to TRBJ2-3; 9 nucleotides line up with TRBD2. CDR1 and CDR2 from the germline V gene are LGHNA and YNFKEQ. This CDR3 comprises 16 residues. The V segment lost 4 bases and the J segment 3 bases; nucleotides outside the gene matches: 8.

Many counts were recorded for this clonotype. The genes are TRBV29-1 and TRBJ2-3, with 10 bases fitting TRBD2. Germline CDR1 is SQVTM and CDR2 is ANQGSEA. V shed 1 base, J shed 11 bases, and the junction held 6 bases outside the gene matches. The CDR3 runs 13 residues. CDR3 in amino acids: CSVEGLAGAMQYF. The DNA of the CDR3 is TGCAGCGTTGAAGGGCTAGCGGGAGCGATGCAGTATTTT.

Many counts were recorded for this clonotype. The chain uses TRBV2 and TRBJ1-1, with a weak D call TRBD1 (6 bases). This CDR3 region has 13 residues. The V end lost 7 bases, the J end lost 3 bases, and 12 bases lay between the germline ends. Germline CDR1 is SNHLY and CDR2 is FYNNEI. The CDR3 here is CASTSDRDTEAFF. The CDR3 nucleotides read TGTGCCAGCACCTCGGACAGAGACACTGAAGCTTTCTTT.

This clonotype was counted many times. The chain has TRBV3-1 and TRBJ2-1, with D possibly matching TRBD2 (6 bases). V lost 1 base to trimming and J lost 9 bases, with 13 bases between them. This CDR3 region has 14 residues. Germline V lookup: CDR1 LGHDT, CDR2 YNNKEL (reference sequence). The CDR3 sequence: CASSQAGVGGEQFF. DNA of the CDR3: TGTGCCAGCAGCCAAGCGGGAGTAGGCGGTGAGCAGTTCTTC.

This chain joins TRBV7-8 and TRBJ1-1; 9 bases align to TRBD1. This CDR3 contains 14 residues. Trimming took 5 bases from V and 4 from J; bases not matched to a gene: 5. CDR1 SGHVS and CDR2 FQNEAQ come from the germline V gene. The CDR3, as DNA: TGTGCCAGCAGCCCTCGGACAGGGGCCACTGAAGCTTTCTTT. Translating it yields CASSPRTGATEAFF.

The sample holds a few counts of this clonotype. Mismatch with germline at one junction end may stem from a read error. V is TRBV29-1 and J is TRBJ2-5, with D possibly being TRBD1 or TRBD2 (5 bases each). The CDR3 loop spans 17 amino acids. The germline CDR1 and CDR2 sequences are SQVTM and ANQGSEA. The CDR3 here is CSVEGTRLGPRGETQYF. The DNA for the CDR3 is TGCAGCGTCGAAGGGACCAGGCTGGGGCCGCGCGGTGAGACCCAGTACTTC.

This clonotype was seen only once. This sequence may be a read error, since a much larger clone differs from it by one base. V usage is TRBV6-5 and J usage is TRBJ2-1; 7 positions agree with TRBD1. CDR1 is MNHEY, CDR2 SVGAGI, per germline. The junction had 8 bases not matched to a gene; V was cut back by 5 bases and J by 4 bases. There are 15 residues in the CDR3. Here the CDR3 DNA reads TGTGCCAGCAGTAGGGACAGTCAGAAATACAATGAGCAGTTCTTC. It translates to CASSRDSQKYNEQFF.

This clonotype was seen at least ten times. This chain joins TRBV4-1 and TRBJ1-6; 8 bases align to TRBD1. The CDR3 consists of 14 residues. V shed 6 bases, J shed 13 bases, and the junction held 11 bases outside the gene matches. Germline V gives CDR1 MGHRA, CDR2 YSYEKL. The DNA of the CDR3 is TGCGCCAGCAGACCGACAGGGGCTACAGGTCCCCTCCACTTT. This codes for CASRPTGATGPLHF.

The gene calls are TRBV5-1 and TRBJ2-3, with 10 bases matching TRBD1. The CDR3 is 15 amino acids. The J segment lost 1 base and the V segment lost 9 bases, leaving 8 bases of the junction unmatched. Germline CDR1 and CDR2: SGHRS and YFSETQ. The CDR3 DNA reads TGCGCCACCCGAGACAGGGGGCAAGGCACAGATACGCAGTATTTT. Protein: CATRDRGQGTDTQYF.

This clonotype came up many times. The genes are TRBV20-1 and TRBJ2-7; D gene uncertain. Germline lookup yields CDR1 DFQATT and CDR2 SNEGSKA (reference sequence). The CDR3 totals 11 residues. V lost 1 base to trimming and J lost 4 bases, with 5 bases between them. CDR3 protein: CSARGVYEQYF. In nucleotides, the CDR3 is TGCAGTGCTAGAGGGGTGTACGAGCAGTACTTC.

This clonotype was counted at least ten times. This chain uses TRBV11-2 with TRBJ2-5; 9 bases map to TRBD1. After removal of 2 bases from V and 4 bases from J, the junction contained 8 bases not matched to a gene. The CDR3 is made up of 16 amino acids. CDR1 is SGHAT and CDR2 is FQNNGV in the germline V gene. The CDR3 nucleotides are TGTGCCAGCAGCTTACGCACCCGGGACAGGGCAGAGACCCAGTACTTC. Protein product: CASSLRTRDRAETQYF.

This clonotype has a handful of counts. Written as DNA, the CDR3 is TGTGCCAGCAGCCAAGGGGTCGGGATTAATGAGCAGTTCTTC. It encodes CASSQGVGINEQFF. The V and J genes are TRBV3-1 and TRBJ2-1; tentatively, D is TRBD2 (5 bases). CDR3 length equals 14 residues. The germline V gene encodes CDR1 LGHDT and CDR2 YNNKEL (reference sequence). With 1 base removed from V and 7 bases from J, the gap between germline ends came to 11 bases.